This T cell receptor (beta chain) was obtained from a study of cytomegalovirus exposure and HLA in healthy donors. Regarding the study as a whole: By HLA locus, TCR association rates varied in a later analysis, with DRB1 showing the most and HLA-C the fewest.

It was with 60 Vbeta and 13 Jbeta primers that the PCR ran. Profiling relied on immunoSEQ multiplex PCR, and the TCRdb table lists in-frame clones only, not all of them. The repertoire holds 150,000 to 190,000 clones, roughly 81% seen once, with less than 2.5% in the top ten. Germline values: CDR1 SGHTA, CDR2 FQGNSA. V shed 4 bases and J 2 bases; nucleotides not matched to a gene: 4. This CDR3 is 15 amino acids long. In regard to this clone: Its antigen is still unknown.

This rearrangement joins TRBV7-2 to TRBJ2-1; the match to TRBD2 covers 8 bases. The sequence was obtained from a woman aged 18 to 35 in good health and CMV-seronegative. The sequencing sample was made of PBMCs. CDR3 loop: CASSSTSGAYNEQFF. The CDR3 DNA reads TGTGCCAGCAGCTCTACTAGCGGTGCCTACAATGAGCAGTTCTTC.